The clone carrying this TCR beta chain was seen many times. The antigen is undetermined. Looked up from germline, CDR1 is SGHRS and CDR2 is YFSETQ. The CDR3 is 14 amino acids. V lost 7 bases and J lost 5, with 18 bases in between. These data come from a study of CD8 T cells in ankylosing spondylitis. Study-level findings and limits: Characteristic of ankylosing spondylitis blood, it appeared, was a TCR beta motif comprising roughly eight highly homologous variants. There were earlier reports of some motif variants in reactive arthritis synovial fluid and blood. Disease-associated clonotypes exhibited CD8+ identity and were relatively infrequent in peripheral blood.

Scientists made TCR beta libraries using quantitative 5'-RACE with molecular barcodes. TCRdb re-called the 5' RACE reads through MiXCR, storing one row per CDR3 protein. The sample carries about 200,000 distinct CDR3 sequences, 9.5% to 15% recorded once. The chain recombines TRBV5-1 with TRBJ1-1; weak D call: TRBD1 (6 bases). The sequenced sample was blood, either unsorted or a sorted T cell fraction (not recorded which). The receptor was isolated from a male donor with ankylosing spondylitis or in good health (not recorded which). The CDR3 loop reads CASWQTGTGTEAFF. CDR3 nucleotide sequence: TGCGCCAGCTGGCAAACAGGGACGGGGACTGAAGCTTTCTTT.